Each of the 18 T cell receptor beta chains below was sequenced from the same sample in a study of T cells in Graves' hyperthyroidism and ophthalmopathy. Researchers amplified the TCR beta CDR3 regions from RNA transcripts. HTBI primers were the set used in a first-round RT-PCR of the TCR CDR3. Using its own MiXCR run on the multiplex PCR reads, TCRdb lists one record per CDR3 protein. Of a few hundred thousand distinct CDR3 sequences in the sample, approximately 49% were seen once. The sample comprised peripheral blood or thyroid tissue (not recorded which). Receptor source: an adult woman with Graves' disease, either hyperthyroidism or ophthalmopathy (not recorded which).

This clonotype has a count of ten or more. This sequence joins TRBV20-1 and TRBJ1-1; no definite D call. This CDR3 is 14 amino acids long. In germline, CDR1 is DFQATT, CDR2 SNEGSKA (reference sequence). V was trimmed by 3 bases and J by 3 bases, leaving 14 bases between them. CDR3 in DNA: TGCAGTGCTAGGCGGGCACAGAGCTACACTGAAGCTTTCTTT. Amino acids: CSARRAQSYTEAFF.

This clonotype was recorded at least ten times. The chain joins TRBV19 to TRBJ2-5; 9 bases agree with TRBD2. The CDR3 is made up of 15 amino acids. Losses at the gene ends were 7 bases for V and 0 bases for J; bases not matched to a gene: 6. Germline CDR1 is LNHDA and CDR2 is SQIVND (reference sequence). CDR3 bases: TGTGCCAGTAAACTAGCGGGCCTCTACCAAGAGACCCAGTACTTC. Translated, it gives CASKLAGLYQETQYF.

The gene calls are TRBV7-2 and TRBJ2-7; 7 nucleotides align to TRBD1. The ends lost 2 bases at V and 6 bases at J; junction bases unmatched: 13. Germline CDR1 SGHTA, CDR2 FQGNSA. The CDR3 spans 16 residues. CDR3 nucleotides: TGTGCCAGCAGCTTATTTCTGCTAGCCTCAGGGGGCGAGCAGTACTTC. Its protein product is CASSLFLLASGGEQYF.

This clonotype was counted many times. The rearrangement uses TRBV7-6 and TRBJ2-2; 8 nucleotides align to TRBD2. The CDR3 totals 16 residues. Germline V lookup: CDR1 SGHVS, CDR2 FNYEAQ. V shed 5 bases and J 7 bases; nucleotides not matched to a gene: 12. The CDR3, as DNA: TGTGCCAGCAGCCGAGCGGGAGTCCTTGCGGGCGGGGAGCTGTTTTTT. This translates into CASSRAGVLAGGELFF.

The gene calls are TRBV2 and TRBJ1-1, with TRBD1 matching over 7 bases. CDR1 and CDR2 (germline): SNHLY, FYNNEI. Trimming took 6 bases from V and 4 from J; bases not matched to a gene: 8. The CDR3 consists of 14 residues. CDR3 nucleotides: TGTGCCAGCAGCTCGTCGACAGGGAGCACTGAAGCTTTCTTT. Amino acid sequence: CASSSSTGSTEAFF. Full variable domain (outside the CDR3, taken from reference TRBV2 and TRBJ1-1): EPEVTQTPSHQVTQMGQEVILRCVPISNHLYFYWYRQILGQKVEFLVSFYNNEISEKSEIFDDQFSVERPDGSNFTLKIRSTKLEDSAMYFCASSSSTGSTEAFFGQGTRLTVV.

Regarding this clonotype: It is likely a read error, because the conserved phenylalanine at the end of the CDR3 is missing. The limits of the CDR3 on the DNA are not certain, so only TCRdb's listed CDR3 is given. This chain uses TRBV7-2 with TRBJ2-5. The CDR3 length is 8 residues, termini included. Germline CDR1 reads SGHTA; CDR2 reads FQGNSA. CDR3 loop: CASSLGSD.

This clonotype was counted a few times. The chain joins TRBV7-9 to TRBJ1-2, with 7 nucleotides matching TRBD1. This CDR3 comprises 15 residues. V was clipped by 5 bases and J by 0 bases; unmatched bases: 6. The V gene's germline CDR1 is SEHNR and CDR2 FQNEAQ (reference sequence). The chain's CDR3 is CASSHRDSPNYGYTF. As DNA, the CDR3 is TGTGCCAGCAGCCACCGGGACAGTCCTAACTATGGCTACACCTTC.

The chain couples TRBV20-1 to TRBJ1-6, with D possibly being TRBD1 (6 bases). Germline V gene data show CDR1 as DFQATT and CDR2 as SNEGSKA (reference sequence). V was cut by 4 bases and J by 10 bases, with 14 bases left in between. CDR3 length equals 13 residues. The CDR3 loop reads CSAKQGVLSPLHF. The CDR3 nucleotides read TGCAGTGCTAAACAGGGAGTTCTGTCACCCCTCCACTTT.

V is TRBV7-9 and J is TRBJ2-7; TRBD1 is a possible D gene (6 bases). Germline lookup yields CDR1 SEHNR and CDR2 FQNEAQ (reference sequence). This CDR3 region has 16 residues. The V gene lost 8 bases and the J gene lost 1 base, with 21 bases spanning the gap. The CDR3 spells CASSQRGTTGSYEQYF. The CDR3 nucleotides are TGTGCCAGCTCACAGCGAGGGACAACGGGGTCCTACGAGCAGTACTTC.

This clonotype was seen a single time. The rearrangement uses TRBV7-2 and TRBJ2-5, with D possibly matching TRBD2 (5 bases). CDR1 is SGHTA, CDR2 FQGNSA, per germline. Trimming pared 8 bases from V and 0 bases from J, leaving 16 bases between. The CDR3 is made up of 15 amino acids. The CDR3 sequence: CASRGERPHQETQYF. As DNA, the CDR3 is TGTGCCAGCCGTGGTGAGCGGCCCCACCAAGAGACCCAGTACTTC.

This chain joins TRBV2 and TRBJ2-7; TRBD1 is a possible D gene (5 bases). Trimming pared 9 bases from V and 5 bases from J, leaving 23 bases between. CDR3 size: 15 residues. CDR1 SNHLY and CDR2 FYNNEI come from the germline V gene. The CDR3 DNA sequence: TGTGCCAGTACTACCGGACAAGCTCTGTCTGACGAGCAGTACTTC. This encodes CASTTGQALSDEQYF. Full variable domain (missing parts from reference TRBV2 and TRBJ2-7): EPEVTQTPSHQVTQMGQEVILRCVPISNHLYFYWYRQILGQKVEFLVSFYNNEISEKSEIFDDQFSVERPDGSNFTLKIRSTKLEDSAMYFCASTTGQALSDEQYFGPGTRLTVT.

This clonotype was observed at least ten times. V is TRBV6-2 or TRBV6-3 and J is TRBJ2-7; unclear D gene. CDR1 and CDR2 (germline): MNHEY, SVGEGT. Trimming stripped 2 bases from V and 0 bases from J, with 11 bases between. CDR3 length equals 15 residues. The CDR3 reads CASSYLRRRSYEQYF. The CDR3 nucleotides read TGTGCCAGCAGTTACCTTCGACGACGCTCCTACGAGCAGTACTTC.

At least ten counts were recorded for this clonotype. This chain uses TRBV20-1 with TRBJ2-7; TRBD1 agrees at 11 bases. The germline CDR1 and CDR2 sequences are DFQATT and SNEGSKA (reference sequence). J was trimmed by 7 bases and V by 4 bases; bases with no gene match: 9. The CDR3 consists of 14 residues. The DNA for the CDR3 is TGCAGTGCTACGGGACAGGGGGGGAGGAAGGAGCAGTACTTC. The encoded protein is CSATGQGGRKEQYF.

This clonotype showed up just a few times. The rearrangement uses TRBV14 and TRBJ2-7, with 10 bases fitting TRBD1. This CDR3 comprises 16 residues. Germline lookup yields CDR1 SGHDN and CDR2 FVKESK. J was trimmed by 2 bases and V by 3 bases; bases with no gene match: 7. CDR3 sequence reads: CASSHRTGTGAYEQYF. The CDR3 DNA follows: TGTGCCAGCAGCCATCGGACCGGGACAGGGGCCTACGAGCAGTACTTC. The full variable domain, completed using reference TRBV14 and TRBJ2-7, is EAGVTQFPSHSVIEKGQTVTLRCDPISGHDNLYWYRRVMGKEIKFLLHFVKESKQDESGMPNNRFLAERTGGTYSTLKVQPAELEDSGVYFCASSHRTGTGAYEQYFGPGTRLTVT.

The CDR3 protein is CASSQVQGVAFF. The CDR3 DNA is TGTGCCAGCAGCCAAGTACAGGGGGTAGCTTTCTTT. The rearrangement uses TRBV14 and TRBJ1-1; 8 nucleotides agree with TRBD1. Trimming removed 1 base from V and 10 bases from J; junction bases left unmatched: 2. Germline CDR1 and CDR2: SGHDN and FVKESK. The CDR3 totals 12 residues.

A few counts support this clonotype. The CDR3 is CASSTRRGRGGYTF. The CDR3 bases are TGTGCCAGTAGTACCCGCAGGGGGCGGGGTGGCTACACCTTC. The chain links TRBV19 to TRBJ1-2, with 8 bases that match TRBD1. This CDR3 has 14 amino acids. Germline values: CDR1 LNHDA, CDR2 SQIVND (reference sequence). V dropped 4 bases and J dropped 7; count of bases not matched to a gene: 8.

The J gene is TRBJ1-2, the V gene TRBV7-9; D is uncertain. The CDR3 is made up of 14 amino acids. From germline, CDR1 is SEHNR and CDR2 FQNEAQ (reference sequence). Trimming took 5 bases from V and 0 from J, leaving 10 bases between them. As DNA, the CDR3 is TGTGCCAGCAGCGCGGCAGCGACTAACTATGGCTACACCTTC. It encodes CASSAAATNYGYTF. The entire variable domain, with the rest obtained from reference TRBV7-9 and TRBJ1-2, is as follows: DTGVSQNPRHKITKRGQNVTFRCDPISEHNRLYWYRQTLGQGPEFLTYFQNEAQLEKSRLLSDRFSAERPKGSFSTLEIQRTEQGDSAMYLCASSAAATNYGYTFGSGTRLTVV.

This clonotype was observed at least ten times. This CDR3 fails to terminate in the conserved phenylalanine or tryptophan, so it likely reflects a read error. It is unclear where the CDR3 begins or ends on the DNA, so no DNA is shown, and the CDR3 is as TCRdb lists it. The chain combines TRBV14 with TRBJ1-2; TRBD1, the D gene given by the table, was not confirmed from the DNA. Germline loops: CDR1 SGHDN, CDR2 FVKESK. Counting both end residues, the CDR3 totals 13 amino acids. CDR3 amino acids: CASSRLSGTAISI.